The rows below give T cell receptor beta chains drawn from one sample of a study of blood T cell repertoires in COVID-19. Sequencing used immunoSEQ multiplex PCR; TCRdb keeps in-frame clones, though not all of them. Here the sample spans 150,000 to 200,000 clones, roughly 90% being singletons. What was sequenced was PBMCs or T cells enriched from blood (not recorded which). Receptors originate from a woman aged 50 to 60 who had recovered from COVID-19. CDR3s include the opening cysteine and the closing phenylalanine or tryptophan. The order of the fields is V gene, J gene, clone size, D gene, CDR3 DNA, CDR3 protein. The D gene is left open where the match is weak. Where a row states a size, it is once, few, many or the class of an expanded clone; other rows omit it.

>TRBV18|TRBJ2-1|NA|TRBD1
TGTGCCAGCTCACCACCCGACCCCATCGGGACAGGGAGATTCAATGAGCAGTTCTTC
CASSPPDPIGTGRFNEQFF
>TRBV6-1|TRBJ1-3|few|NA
TGTGCCAGCAGTGAGCCCCGGGGGGCTGGAAACACCATATATTTT
CASSEPRGAGNTIYF
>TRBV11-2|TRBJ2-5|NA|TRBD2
TGTGCCAGCAGCCCCTATAGCGGGGGGCGGGAGGAGACCCAGTACTTC
CASSPYSGGREETQYF
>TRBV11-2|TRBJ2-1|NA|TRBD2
TGTGCCAGCAGCCGGAGCGGGGGGTCCGGGGACAATGAGCAGTTCTTC
CASSRSGGSGDNEQFF
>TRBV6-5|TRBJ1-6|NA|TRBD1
TGTGCCAGCAGGGCCAGGGACAGGGGAAATTCACCCCTCCACTTT
CASRARDRGNSPLHF
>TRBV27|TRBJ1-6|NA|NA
TGTGCCAGCAGTTTTCACCAAGACCGCCGGAGTTCACCCCTCCACTTT
CASSFHQDRRSSPLHF
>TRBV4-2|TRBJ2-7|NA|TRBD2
TGTGCCAGCAGCCAAAGCAGCGGGGGGGCGTACGAGCAGTACTTC
CASSQSSGGAYEQYF
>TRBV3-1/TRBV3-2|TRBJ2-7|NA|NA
TGTGCCAGCAGCCCCCGGACACGTACCAGCTCCTACGAGCAGTACTTC
CASSPRTRTSSYEQYF
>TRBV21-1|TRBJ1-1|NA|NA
TGTGCCAGCAGCAAAAATCCGAAAGGGGGCTTGTTTGCTGGGGCTTTCTTT
CASSKNPKGGLFAGAFF
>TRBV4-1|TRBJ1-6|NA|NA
TGCGCCAGCAGCCAAGTGGTAGGGAGGAGGGGACATAATTCACCCCTCCACTTT
CASSQVVGRRGHNSPLHF
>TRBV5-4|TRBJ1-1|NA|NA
TGTGCCAGCAGCCAAGGATTACAGGGCACGGGCACTGAAGCTTTCTTT
CASSQGLQGTGTEAFF
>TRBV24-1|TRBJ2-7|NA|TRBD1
TGTGCCACCAGCACCGGGACAGCTCTCCACGAGCAGTACTTC
CATSTGTALHEQYF
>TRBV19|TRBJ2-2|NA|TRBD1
TGTGCCAGTAGCACGGGGACAGACTTGACGAACACCGGGGAGCTGTTTTTT
CASSTGTDLTNTGELFF
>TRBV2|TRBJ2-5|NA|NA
TGTGCCAGCAAGGACAACAACCAAGAGACCCAGTACTTC
CASKDNNQETQYF
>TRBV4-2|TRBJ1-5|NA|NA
TGTGCCAGCAGCCAAGTAATTCGGCAGCCCCAGCATTTT
CASSQVIRQPQHF
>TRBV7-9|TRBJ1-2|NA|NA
TGTGCCAGCGAGGGTTTGAACTATGGCTACACCTTC
CASEGLNYGYTF
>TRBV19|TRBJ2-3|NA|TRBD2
TGTGCCAGTAGCGGGGGGGCGATCACAGATACGCAGTATTTT
CASSGGAITDTQYF
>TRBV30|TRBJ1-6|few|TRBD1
TGTGCCTGGAAGGGTAACAGGGGGCATTCACCCCTCCACTTT
CAWKGNRGHSPLHF
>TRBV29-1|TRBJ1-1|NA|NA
TGCAGCTTTCTCAGGATTATGAACACTGAAGCTTTCTTT
CSFLRIMNTEAFF
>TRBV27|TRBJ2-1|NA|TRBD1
TGTGCCAGCAGTTTATTGGGACAGGGGGCGCAGGTTGAGCAGTTCTTC
CASSLLGQGAQVEQFF
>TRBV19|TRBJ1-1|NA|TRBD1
TGTGCCAGTAGTATAGTGACCGGACAGGGGAAGTCTGAAGCTTTCTTT
CASSIVTGQGKSEAFF
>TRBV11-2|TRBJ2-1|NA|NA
TGTGCCAGCAGCTTAGGGGCGCAGGGTAACAATGAGCAGTTCTTC
CASSLGAQGNNEQFF
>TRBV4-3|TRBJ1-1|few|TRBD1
TGCGCCAGCACACCGGACAGGGCCACCCGTGAAGGCGTTTTCTTT
CASTPDRATREGVFF
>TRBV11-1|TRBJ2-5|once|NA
TGTGCCAGCAGCTTAGCCCTGGAGGACCGGGGCGGGATACAAGAGACCCAGTACTTC
CASSLALEDRGGIQETQYF
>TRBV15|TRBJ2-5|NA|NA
TGTGCCACCAGCAGAGACCGACAAGGAAAGGGGGAGACCCAGTACTTC
CATSRDRQGKGETQYF
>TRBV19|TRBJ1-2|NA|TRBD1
TGTGCCAGTAGTATGGGACAGGGAAACTATGGCTACACCTTC
CASSMGQGNYGYTF
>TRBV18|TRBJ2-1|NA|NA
TGTGCCAGCTCACCACGAACTCAAGCGGTCGATGAGCAGTTCTTC
CASSPRTQAVDEQFF
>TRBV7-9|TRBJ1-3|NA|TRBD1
TGTGCCAGCAGCTTGGGACAGGGGAGATCTGGAAACACCATATATTTT
CASSLGQGRSGNTIYF
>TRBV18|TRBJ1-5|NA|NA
TGTGCCAGCTCACCGGCTCGGGGGGGCTCCAATCTCAATCAGCCCCAGCATTTT
CASSPARGGSNLNQPQHF
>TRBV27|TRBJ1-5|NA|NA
TGTGCCAGCAGCCTGGTACAGGGCTCTTCAGCCCAGCATTTT
CASSLVQGSSAQHF
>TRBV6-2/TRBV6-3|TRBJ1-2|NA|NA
TGTGCCAGCAGTTACGCGGGACGGTGGGATGGCTACACCTTC
CASSYAGRWDGYTF
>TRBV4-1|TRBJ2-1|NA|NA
TGCGCCAGCACACTTCGCCTTAACTCCTACAATGAGCAGTTCTTC
CASTLRLNSYNEQFF
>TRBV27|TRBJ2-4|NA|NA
TGTGCCAGCAGTTTATCGGGCATAGCCAAAAACATTCAGTACTTC
CASSLSGIAKNIQYF
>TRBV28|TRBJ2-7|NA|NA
TGTGCCAGCAGTTTAGATCCCGCTAGCTCCTACGAGCAGTACTTC
CASSLDPASSYEQYF
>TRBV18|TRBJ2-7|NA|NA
TGTGCCAGCTCACCATTCAGGGACACAAACTACGAGCAGTACTTC
CASSPFRDTNYEQYF
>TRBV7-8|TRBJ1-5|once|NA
TGTGCCAGCACCCCTTTTTCCGGACAGCTCAATCAGCCCCAGCATTTT
CASTPFSGQLNQPQHF
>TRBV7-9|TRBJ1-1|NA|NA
TGTGCCAGCAGCTCAAGGCCGGGGGGGCTGAACACTGAAGCTTTCTTT
CASSSRPGGLNTEAFF
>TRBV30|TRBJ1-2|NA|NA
TGTGCCTGGAGTAGGGAGACGTACCACTATGGCTACACCTTC
CAWSRETYHYGYTF
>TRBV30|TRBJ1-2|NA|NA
TGTGCCTCGGCGGGGGGCCGAGGGTATGGCTACACCTTC
CASAGGRGYGYTF
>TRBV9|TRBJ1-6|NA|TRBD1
TGTGCCAGCAGCCCGCCCGGGACAGGGGGGAATTCACCCCTCCACTTT
CASSPPGTGGNSPLHF
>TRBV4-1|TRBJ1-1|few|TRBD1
TGCGCCAGCAGCCACCGGGACAGGGGCCTCGGGGCTGAAGCTTTCTTT
CASSHRDRGLGAEAFF
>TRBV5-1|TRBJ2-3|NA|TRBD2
TGCGCCAGCAGCTTGTCGGGGGGGACCGATACGCAGTATTTT
CASSLSGGTDTQYF
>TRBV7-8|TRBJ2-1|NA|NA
TGTGCCAGCAGCTTAGTCGTGCAGTTCTTC
CASSLVVQFF
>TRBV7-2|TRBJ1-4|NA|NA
TGTGCCAGCAGCTTAGCAGGGGCACAAGCAGAAAAACTGTTTTTT
CASSLAGAQAEKLFF
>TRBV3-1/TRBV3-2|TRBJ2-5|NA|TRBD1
TGTGCCAGCAGCCAGGGACCGCGACAGGGGGAGTCCACAGAGACCCAGTACTTC
CASSQGPRQGESTETQYF
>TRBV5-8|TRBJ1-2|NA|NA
TGTGCCAGCAGCTTGTTGGGCAACTCCTATGGCTACACCTTC
CASSLLGNSYGYTF
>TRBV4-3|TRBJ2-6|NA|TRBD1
TGCGCCAGCAGCCCGAGGGGGACAGGGATAACTGGGGCCAACGTCCTGACTTTC
CASSPRGTGITGANVLTF
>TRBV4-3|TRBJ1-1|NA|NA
TGCGCCAGCAGCCAAGAAGAAAGAGGGGGGAACACTGAAGCTTTCTTT
CASSQEERGGNTEAFF
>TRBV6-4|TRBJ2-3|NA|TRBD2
TGTGCCATCCCACTAGCGGGGGAAACAGATACGCAGTATTTT
CAIPLAGETDTQYF
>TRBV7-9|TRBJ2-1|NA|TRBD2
TGTGCCAGCAGCTTAAGCGGGGGGACTGACAATGAGCAGTTCTTC
CASSLSGGTDNEQFF
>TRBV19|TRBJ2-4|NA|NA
TGTGCCAGTAGGATCCGGGACTCCCCTTTAAACATTCAGTACTTC
CASRIRDSPLNIQYF
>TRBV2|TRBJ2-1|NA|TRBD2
TGTGCCAGCAGAGAGACTAGCGGGGGCGGGAATGAGCAGTTCTTC
CASRETSGGGNEQFF
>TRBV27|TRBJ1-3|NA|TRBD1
TGTGCCAGCAGCTACAGGGGAAACTCTGGAAACACCATATATTTT
CASSYRGNSGNTIYF
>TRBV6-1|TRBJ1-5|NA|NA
TGTGCCAGCAGTGAATTCGGCCAGGTTAATCAGCCCCAGCATTTT
CASSEFGQVNQPQHF
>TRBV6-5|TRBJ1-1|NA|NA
TGTGCCAGCAGCATCCCCCGGGGGGGGAACACTGAAGCTTTCTTT
CASSIPRGGNTEAFF
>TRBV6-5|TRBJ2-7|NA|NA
TGTGCCAGCAGTTACTCGAGACAAGTCTCCTACGAGCAGTACTTC
CASSYSRQVSYEQYF
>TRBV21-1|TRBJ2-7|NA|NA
TGTGCCAGCAGCGTCCGACTGGGCGGGTACGAGCAGTACTTC
CASSVRLGGYEQYF
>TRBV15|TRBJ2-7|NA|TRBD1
TGTGCCACCAGCAGAGATAGGACAGGGAACTACGAGCAGTACTTC
CATSRDRTGNYEQYF
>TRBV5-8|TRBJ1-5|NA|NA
TGTGCCAGCAGCGCCGCCCGCGGTATCGACAATCAGCCCCAGCATTTT
CASSAARGIDNQPQHF
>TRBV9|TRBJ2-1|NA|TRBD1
TGTGCCAGCAGCGTAGGCGGGACAGGTTCTTACTACAATGAGCAGTTCTTC
CASSVGGTGSYYNEQFF